The 29 T cell receptor beta chains given below trace back to one sample, sequenced in a study of Graves' ophthalmopathy and Graves' hyperthyroidism. Amplification of TCR beta CDR3 regions used RNA transcripts. Investigators did first-round RT-PCR with HTBI primers, then second-round multiplex PCR. TCRdb reprocessed the multiplex PCR reads via MiXCR and lists one record per CDR3 protein. The sample lists hundreds of thousands of distinct CDR3 sequences; over 20% were seen once. Sequences were obtained from peripheral blood. These receptors all stem from a woman aged 18-29 years with stable Graves' hyperthyroidism.

The J gene is TRBJ2-7, the V gene TRBV6-1; 11 nucleotides match TRBD1. Trimming took 6 bases from V and 7 from J; bases not matched to a gene: 5. In germline, CDR1 is MNHNS, CDR2 SASEGT. The CDR3 runs to 13 residues. The CDR3 sequence is CASRDRGRVEQYF. The CDR3, as DNA: TGTGCCAGCAGGGACAGGGGGCGCGTTGAGCAGTACTTC.

This clonotype was counted ten times or more. The V call is TRBV27, the J call TRBJ1-5; D unresolved. Per the germline V gene, CDR1 is MNHEY and CDR2 is SMNVEV (reference sequence). V lost 6 bases and J lost 1, with 7 bases in between. The CDR3 has 13 amino acids. In DNA, the CDR3 is TGTGCCAGCAGCCCCAGAAGCAATCAGCCCCAGCATTTT. Translating gives CASSPRSNQPQHF.

In this sample, this clonotype turned up many times. The chain has TRBV7-2 and TRBJ2-7; no reliable D call. Germline V CDR1 and CDR2: SGHTA, FQGNSA. The CDR3 totals 13 residues. Trimming left V 4 bases short and J 3 bases short, with 10 bases between. The CDR3 protein is CASSSVAGYEQYF. Written as DNA, the CDR3 is TGTGCCAGCAGCTCGGTAGCTGGCTACGAGCAGTACTTC.

This chain uses TRBV6-2 or TRBV6-3 with TRBJ1-2; D not certain. The germline CDR1 and CDR2 sequences are MNHEY and SVGEGT. The V gene lost 2 bases and the J gene lost 8 bases, with 6 bases spanning the gap. This CDR3 comprises 11 residues. DNA of the CDR3: TGTGCCAGCAGTTACGGTATGGGCTACACCTTC. It specifies CASSYGMGYTF.

The table lists this clonotype with many counts. The chain uses TRBV6-2 or TRBV6-3 and TRBJ1-5, with D unclear. Germline CDR1 and CDR2: MNHEY and SVGEGT. The CDR3 is 15 residues long. Trimming cost V 2 bases and J 3 bases, with 11 bases left between them. CDR3 bases: TGTGCCAGCAGTTACGGAAGCCGCTACAATCAGCCCCAGCATTTT. Translated: CASSYGSRYNQPQHF.

CDR3 sequence: CASRETRGTQYF. CDR3 nucleotide sequence: TGTGCCAGCAGAGAGACCAGGGGGACCCAGTACTTC. The chain has TRBV6-1 and TRBJ2-5; a possible D gene is TRBD1 (6 bases). The CDR3 contains 12 residues. V lost 6 bases and J lost 7, with 12 bases in between. The germline gives CDR1 MNHNS, CDR2 SASEGT.

This chain uses TRBV12-3 or TRBV12-4 with TRBJ1-6; unclear D gene. The CDR3 spans 15 residues. V lost 3 bases and J lost 5, with 11 bases in between. The CDR3: CASSFGSDHNSPLHF. DNA for the CDR3: TGTGCCAGCAGTTTCGGGTCAGATCATAATTCACCCCTCCACTTT.

This clonotype was detected many times. This CDR3 reads CASSLGGKNQPQHF. CDR3 coding DNA: TGCGCCAGCAGCTTGGGGGGAAAAAATCAGCCCCAGCATTTT. The chain recombines TRBV5-1 with TRBJ1-5; no clear D gene. Trimming left V 0 bases short and J 4 bases short, with 8 bases between. The CDR3 covers 14 residues. Germline loops: CDR1 SGHRS, CDR2 YFSETQ.

This chain joins TRBV19 and TRBJ2-5; D not resolved. The CDR3 spans 14 residues. Trimming removed 3 bases from V and 1 base from J, with 9 bases in between. The germline V gene encodes CDR1 LNHDA and CDR2 SQIVND (reference sequence). CDR3 bases: TGTGCCAGTAGTATCGTTGGCAGCCAAGAGACCCAGTACTTC. This encodes CASSIVGSQETQYF.

The sample holds many counts of this clonotype. CDR3 in DNA: TGTGCCAGCAGTTACTCAAGTACCGGGACAGGGAATCAGCCCCAGCATTTT. Residues: CASSYSSTGTGNQPQHF. The chain couples TRBV6-5 to TRBJ1-5; 9 positions agree with TRBD1. Looked up from germline, CDR1 is MNHEY and CDR2 is SVGAGI. After removal of 0 bases from V and 4 bases from J, the junction contained 7 bases not matched to a gene. The CDR3 totals 17 residues.

This clonotype was seen many times. The rearrangement joins TRBV7-2 to TRBJ1-2; D unclear. The CDR3 is 12 amino acids. Deletions cut 3 bases from V and 7 bases from J, with 9 bases between. In germline, CDR1 is SGHTA, CDR2 FQGNSA. The CDR3, as DNA: TGTGCCAGCAGCTTTATGGGGTCTGGCTACACCTTC. Protein product: CASSFMGSGYTF.

This clonotype turned up a few times. A read error may account for a junction end that differs from germline. The chain employs TRBV27 and TRBJ2-5; 7 bases line up with TRBD1. CDR3 length: 14 residues. Germline CDR1 MNHEY, CDR2 SMNVEV (reference sequence). CDR3 region: CANSSFDREETQYF. The CDR3 bases are TGTGCCAACAGTTCCTTCGACAGGGAAGAGACCCAGTACTTC.

The rearrangement joins TRBV7-3 to TRBJ1-1; D is undetermined. The CDR3 is made up of 15 amino acids. With 4 bases removed from V and 4 bases from J, the gap between germline ends came to 16 bases. Germline assignment: CDR1 SGHTA and CDR2 FQGTGA. Here the CDR3 DNA reads TGTGCCAGCAGCTCGACCCCTATAGTGGGCACTGAAGCTTTCTTT. Translating it yields CASSSTPIVGTEAFF.

The chain joins TRBV27 to TRBJ1-5; unclear D gene. The CDR3 runs 14 residues. Germline-derived CDR1 and CDR2 are MNHEY and SMNVEV (reference sequence). Trimming removed 5 bases from V and 2 bases from J, with 10 bases in between. The CDR3 bases are TGTGCCAGCAGTGCTACGAGGGGCAATCAGCCCCAGCATTTT. Its protein product is CASSATRGNQPQHF.

This clonotype was detected only once. The V gene is TRBV12-5, the J gene TRBJ2-5; 7 bases agree with TRBD1. Germline lookup yields CDR1 LGHNT and CDR2 FRNRAP. The CDR3 is made up of 15 amino acids. Unmatched junction bases numbered 11, after V lost 5 bases and J lost 5 bases. This chain's CDR3 is CASGPYRQGGETQYF. The CDR3 DNA reads TGTGCTAGTGGTCCCTACCGACAGGGCGGGGAGACCCAGTACTTC.

This clonotype was detected many times. The chain couples TRBV2 to TRBJ1-5; 7 bases agree with TRBD1. Germline trimming cut 4 bases from V and 2 bases from J; bases unmatched to any gene: 5. There are 15 residues in the CDR3. Germline loops: CDR1 SNHLY, CDR2 FYNNEI. CDR3 sequence: CASSADRTGNQPQHF. Written as DNA, the CDR3 is TGTGCCAGCAGTGCGGACAGGACCGGCAATCAGCCCCAGCATTTT. Using reference TRBV2 and TRBJ1-5 for the parts outside the CDR3, the full variable domain is EPEVTQTPSHQVTQMGQEVILRCVPISNHLYFYWYRQILGQKVEFLVSFYNNEISEKSEIFDDQFSVERPDGSNFTLKIRSTKLEDSAMYFCASSADRTGNQPQHFGDGTRLSIL.

This clonotype has at least ten counts. This rearrangement joins TRBV4-3 to TRBJ1-2; 7 bases are shared with TRBD1. The CDR3 spans 16 residues. J gave up 4 bases and V 4 bases, and 12 bases lay outside the gene matches. Germline V gives CDR1 LGHNA, CDR2 YSLEER. The CDR3 reads CASSRFRDRSFYGYTF. The CDR3 DNA sequence: TGCGCCAGCAGCCGGTTCCGGGACAGATCTTTCTATGGCTACACCTTC.

This clonotype was seen a handful of times. This chain connects TRBV30 to TRBJ1-3, with D unclear. This CDR3 spans 15 amino acids. V lost 1 base and J 0 bases, leaving 10 bases between the germline ends. Germline V lookup: CDR1 GTSNPN, CDR2 SVGIG (reference sequence). For the CDR3, the DNA is TGTGCCTGGAGTGCGGACTGGAGCTCTGGAAACACCATATATTTT. Residues: CAWSADWSSGNTIYF.

The chain employs TRBV3-1 and TRBJ2-7; the D is unclear. The CDR3 loop spans 16 amino acids. Looked up from germline, CDR1 is LGHDT and CDR2 is YNNKEL (reference sequence). V gave up 3 bases and J gave up 0 bases, with 15 bases separating them. The CDR3 nucleotides are TGTGCCAGCAGCCACCGGACGGTCCACTACTCCTACGAGCAGTACTTC. Translated: CASSHRTVHYSYEQYF.

This clonotype was observed many times. The chain couples TRBV18 to TRBJ2-2; D is uncertain. Trimming took 2 bases from V and 4 from J, leaving 5 bases between them. This CDR3 region has 13 residues. Per germline, CDR1 KGHSH and CDR2 LQKENI. The CDR3 DNA reads as TGTGCCAGCTCACCAGCACTCACCGGGGAGCTGTTTTTT. This codes for CASSPALTGELFF.

This clonotype was seen many times. The chain is built from TRBV2 and TRBJ2-7; 11 positions match TRBD2. V lost 2 bases to trimming and J lost 3 bases; unmatched junction nucleotides: 12. The germline V gene has CDR1 SNHLY and CDR2 FYNNEI. CDR3 length: 18 amino acids. CDR3 residues: CASSELSSGRFAVYEQYF. For the CDR3, the DNA is TGTGCCAGCAGTGAATTGTCTAGCGGGAGGTTCGCAGTCTACGAGCAGTACTTC.

The chain has TRBV2 and TRBJ2-5; D is unresolved. The V end was cut by 3 bases, the J end by 8 bases, with 1 base between. Germline V lookup: CDR1 SNHLY, CDR2 FYNNEI. CDR3 length: 9 residues. CDR3 nucleotides: TGTGCCAGCAGTGATACCCAGTACTTC. Protein: CASSDTQYF. Full variable domain (missing parts from reference TRBV2 and TRBJ2-5): EPEVTQTPSHQVTQMGQEVILRCVPISNHLYFYWYRQILGQKVEFLVSFYNNEISEKSEIFDDQFSVERPDGSNFTLKIRSTKLEDSAMYFCASSDTQYFGPGTRLLVL.

This clonotype was seen repeatedly, ten times or more. The chain recombines TRBV4-2 with TRBJ2-7; D gene ambiguous. This CDR3 region has 15 residues. Looked up from germline, CDR1 is LGHNA and CDR2 is YNFKEQ. Trimming left V 0 bases short and J 3 bases short, with 12 bases between. The CDR3 DNA reads as TGTGCCAGCAGCCAAGAAGCTCCCAGGTACTACGAGCAGTACTTC. It codes for CASSQEAPRYYEQYF.

The sample holds many counts of this clonotype. The chain is built from TRBV29-1 and TRBJ2-7, with a weak D call TRBD2 (5 bases). The CDR3 has 14 amino acids. V shed 1 base and J shed 1 base, with 11 bases lying between them. The germline CDR1 and CDR2 sequences are SQVTM and ANQGSEA. The CDR3 DNA reads TGCAGCGTTGAAGTTGGAGGTTCATCCTACGAGCAGTACTTC. This translates into CSVEVGGSSYEQYF.

V usage is TRBV28 and J usage is TRBJ2-5, with 7 bases aligning to TRBD1. CDR1 is MDHEN, CDR2 SYDVKM, per germline. This CDR3 region has 13 residues. V lost 2 bases and J lost 6; bases outside the gene matches: 3. CDR3 nucleotide sequence: TGTGCCAGCAGTTTAGACAGGGTTAAGACCCAGTACTTC. It codes for CASSLDRVKTQYF.

At least ten counts were recorded for this clonotype. The chain recombines TRBV20-1 with TRBJ2-7, with D perhaps matching TRBD2 (6 bases). Germline CDR1 DFQATT, CDR2 SNEGSKA (reference sequence). The CDR3 runs 13 residues. The V and J ends lost 3 bases and 5 bases respectively, with 14 bases between them. The CDR3 loop reads CSARYGSSHEQYF. The DNA for the CDR3 is TGCAGTGCTAGGTACGGGAGTTCCCACGAGCAGTACTTC.

At least ten counts were recorded for this clonotype. The V call is TRBV5-1, the J call TRBJ2-7, with a possible D match to TRBD2 (6 bases). V dropped 0 bases and J dropped 0 bases, with 13 bases sitting between them. Germline CDR1 reads SGHRS; CDR2 reads YFSETQ. The CDR3 runs to 16 residues. CDR3 sequence: CASSLASSVASYEQYF. CDR3 sequence (DNA): TGCGCCAGCAGCTTGGCCTCTAGCGTCGCCTCCTACGAGCAGTACTTC.

The genes are TRBV28 and TRBJ2-7; the D gene is possibly TRBD1 (6 bases). Germline CDR1 MDHEN, CDR2 SYDVKM. V shed 6 bases and J shed 3 bases, with 18 bases lying between them. The CDR3 length is 15 residues. As DNA, the CDR3 is TGTGCCAGCAGGGTACGGGACACAGGGTACTACGAGCAGTACGTC. Its translation: CASRVRDTGYYEQYV.

There are many counts of this clonotype. This rearrangement joins TRBV11-2 to TRBJ2-2; possible D gene TRBD2, 5 bases. V was trimmed by 5 bases and J by 4 bases, leaving 11 bases between them. The CDR3 is made up of 14 amino acids. CDR1 and CDR2 from the germline V gene are SGHAT and FQNNGV. CDR3 in amino acids: CASSLTRGTGELFF. CDR3 bases: TGTGCCAGCAGCCTCACCCGGGGCACCGGGGAGCTGTTTTTT.